The clone carrying this T cell receptor beta chain was seen repeatedly, ten times or more. The antigen is undetermined. The source of the sample is a study of T cells in Graves' hyperthyroidism and ophthalmopathy. Study findings and constraints: Peripheral blood also featured most of the thyroid clonotypes expanded above 0.001.

RNA transcripts were the template for amplifying TCR beta CDR3 regions. Primed by the HTBI set, a first-round RT-PCR was run on the TCR CDR3. A single record per CDR3 protein comes from TCRdb applying MiXCR to the multiplex PCR reads. The sample yields hundreds of thousands of distinct CDR3 sequences, over 12% seen once. Patients having uncontrolled infection, another autoimmune disease, pregnancy or lactation were not included. Together with thyroid ultrasound, orbital computed tomography, serum thyroxine and TRAb, clinical symptoms were used for diagnoses. CDR3 size: 13 residues. Germline CDR1 and CDR2: MDHEN and SYDVKM. V dropped 5 bases and J dropped 2 bases, with 8 bases sitting between them.

This receptor was taken from an older woman with Graves' ophthalmopathy. This chain uses TRBV28 with TRBJ2-3; possibly TRBD2 for D (6 bases). Material: blood. CDR3 sequence: CASSVAATDTQYF. CDR3 in DNA: TGTGCCAGCAGTGTAGCGGCCACAGATACGCAGTATTTT.